This T cell receptor (beta chain) was found in a study of molecular identifiers for immune sequencing clone quantification. Study-wide results and caveats: Clones that had above 20 RNA copies took up over 97% of effector molecules but under 1% in naive cells. Spiked Jurkat TCR RNA originating from one cell could reportedly be identified amid around 1 million naive cells. Because of identical TCR molecules sharing a barcode, sizes of highly expanded clones could be underestimated.

This clonotype was found many times. Its antigen is as yet unknown. Listed TCR primers, together with previously described methods, were used for the bulk TCR libraries. Each CDR3 protein gets one entry after TCRdb re-called the PCR reads with MiXCR. The profile shows approximately 100,000 distinct CDR3 sequences, roughly a third of them singletons. The sequence was obtained from a human donor in good health. Some libraries in this study had Jurkat cell RNA spiked in. Material: naive CD8+ T cells from blood, with Jurkat cell RNA spiked in. The subset was: FACS-sorted CD8+CD4-CCR7+CD45RA+ naive T cells.

CDR3 DNA: TGCGCCAGCAGCCAAGAATGGGGGATCAGGAACACTGAAGCTTTCTTT. Its protein product is CASSQEWGIRNTEAFF. This chain links TRBV4-3 with TRBJ1-1; TRBD1 is a possible D gene (5 bases). The CDR3 contains 16 residues. V was trimmed by 0 bases and J by 1 base, leaving 12 bases between them. Germline V CDR1 and CDR2: LGHNA, YSLEER.